This T cell receptor (beta chain) was documented in a study of control samples from healthy donors and cancer patients. CDR3 length: 12 residues. CDR1 is LNHDA, CDR2 SQIVND, per germline (reference sequence). V was pared by 6 bases and J by 4 bases, with 10 bases between. Clones were sequenced by immunoSEQ multiplex PCR, and TCRdb holds only the in-frame ones, with some missing. The sample records about 180,000 clones, around 87% being singletons. The specimen was blood. The clonotype originates from a woman aged 50 to 65 in good health. The J gene is TRBJ2-7, the V gene TRBV19; perhaps D is TRBD1 or TRBD2 (5 bases each). CDR3 nucleotide sequence: TGTGCCAGTAGGAGGGGAGATTACGAGCAGTACTTC. This translates into CASRRGDYEQYF.